Described below is a single T cell receptor beta chain sequence and its context. The antigen is not known. These data originate in a study of cytomegalovirus exposure and HLA in healthy donors. This CDR3 region has 12 residues. CDR1 and CDR2 (germline): SQVTM, ANQGSEA. Study-wide points: It is likely that the observed cluster of highly shared sequence variants was a sequencing artifact. In a later analysis, HLA-associated TCR beta chains were more clonally expanded than equally common others. TCR beta V segments were, for the most part, productive about 87% or about 30% of the time in an earlier analysis.

The PCR had 60 Vbeta and 13 Jbeta primers. As handled by the study authors: Unique TCR beta chains totaled about 78 million in a later count, with roughly 11 million of them shared. Sequenced by immunoSEQ multiplex PCR; TCRdb stores in-frame clones only, minus some. From that table come the V and J calls and clone size; the DNA was used to work out D and trimming. The repertoire holds about 130,000 clones, with approximately 79% as singletons. The V call is TRBV29-1, the J call TRBJ2-5; 9 nucleotides align to TRBD1. The assigned J gene may be wrong: the sequence end matches TRBJ2-7 better. The sample consisted of PBMCs. The sequence came from a man between 18 and 35 years old in good health and CMV-seropositive. CDR3 DNA: TGCAGCGCCGGGACAGGGATCTACGAGCAGTACTTC. It specifies CSAGTGIYEQYF.